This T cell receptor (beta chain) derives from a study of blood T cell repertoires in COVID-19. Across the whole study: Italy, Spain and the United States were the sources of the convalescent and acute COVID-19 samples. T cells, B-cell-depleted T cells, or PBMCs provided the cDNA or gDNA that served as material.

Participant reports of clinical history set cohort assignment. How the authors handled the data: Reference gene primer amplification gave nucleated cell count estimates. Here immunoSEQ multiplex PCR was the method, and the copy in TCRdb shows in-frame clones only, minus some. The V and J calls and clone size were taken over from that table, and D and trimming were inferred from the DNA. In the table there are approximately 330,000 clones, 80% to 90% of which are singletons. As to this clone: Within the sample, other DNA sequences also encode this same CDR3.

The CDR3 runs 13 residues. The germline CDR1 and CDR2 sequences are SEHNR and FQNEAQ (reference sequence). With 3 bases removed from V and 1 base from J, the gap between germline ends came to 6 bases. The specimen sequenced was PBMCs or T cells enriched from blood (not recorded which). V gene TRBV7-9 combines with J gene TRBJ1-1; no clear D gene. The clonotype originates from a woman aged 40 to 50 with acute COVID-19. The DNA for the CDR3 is TGTGCCAGCAGCTTGGTAGAGAACACTGAAGCTTTCTTT. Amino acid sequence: CASSLVENTEAFF.